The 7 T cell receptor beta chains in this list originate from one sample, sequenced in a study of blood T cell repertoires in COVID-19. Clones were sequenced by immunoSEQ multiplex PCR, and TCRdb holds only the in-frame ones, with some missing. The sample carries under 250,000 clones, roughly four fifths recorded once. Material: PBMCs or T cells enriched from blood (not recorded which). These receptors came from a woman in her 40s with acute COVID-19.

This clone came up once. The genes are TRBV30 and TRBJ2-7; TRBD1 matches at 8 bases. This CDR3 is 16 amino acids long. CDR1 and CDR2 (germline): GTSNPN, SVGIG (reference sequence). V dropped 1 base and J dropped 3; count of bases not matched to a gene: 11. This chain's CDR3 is CAWSGLSRTGNYEQYF. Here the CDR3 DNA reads TGTGCCTGGAGTGGCCTCTCCCGGACAGGGAACTACGAGCAGTACTTC.

The CDR3: CASSRTGGETQYF. The CDR3 DNA reads as TGTGCCAGCAGCCGGACAGGGGGCGAGACCCAGTACTTC. The chain uses TRBV14 and TRBJ2-5, with TRBD1 matching over 11 bases. Per the germline V gene, CDR1 is SGHDN and CDR2 is FVKESK. This CDR3 region has 13 residues. The J segment lost 5 bases and the V segment lost 4 bases, leaving 0 bases of the junction unmatched.

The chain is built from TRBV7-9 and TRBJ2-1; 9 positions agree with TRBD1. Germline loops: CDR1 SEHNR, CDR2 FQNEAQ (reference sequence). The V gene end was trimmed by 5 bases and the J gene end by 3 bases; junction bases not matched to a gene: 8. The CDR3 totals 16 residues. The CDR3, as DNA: TGTGCCAGCAGCGGAGAGGACAGGGGACTCTACAATGAGCAGTTCTTC. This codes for CASSGEDRGLYNEQFF. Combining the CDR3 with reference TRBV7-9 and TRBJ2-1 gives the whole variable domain DTGVSQNPRHKITKRGQNVTFRCDPISEHNRLYWYRQTLGQGPEFLTYFQNEAQLEKSRLLSDRFSAERPKGSFSTLEIQRTEQGDSAMYLCASSGEDRGLYNEQFFGPGTRLTVL.

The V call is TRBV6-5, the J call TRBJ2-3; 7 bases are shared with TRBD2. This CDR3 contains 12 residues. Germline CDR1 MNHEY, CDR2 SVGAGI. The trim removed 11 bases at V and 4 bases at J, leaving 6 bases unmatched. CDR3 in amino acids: CASRAGADTQYF. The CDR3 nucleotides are TGTGCCTCCCGTGCGGGGGCAGATACGCAGTATTTT.

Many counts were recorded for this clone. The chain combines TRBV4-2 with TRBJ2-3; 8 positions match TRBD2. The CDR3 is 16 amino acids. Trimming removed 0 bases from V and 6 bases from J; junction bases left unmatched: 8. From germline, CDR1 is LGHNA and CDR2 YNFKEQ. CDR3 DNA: TGTGCCAGCAGCCAAGATCCCCGGGGGGGCAGGGATACGCAGTATTTT. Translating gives CASSQDPRGGRDTQYF.

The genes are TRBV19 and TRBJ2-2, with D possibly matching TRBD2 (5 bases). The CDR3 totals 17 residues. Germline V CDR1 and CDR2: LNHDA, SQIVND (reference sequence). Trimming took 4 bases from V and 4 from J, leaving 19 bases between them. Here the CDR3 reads CASSTPYRTGSTGELFF. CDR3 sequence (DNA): TGTGCCAGTAGTACCCCCTACCGCACGGGGTCCACCGGGGAGCTGTTTTTT.

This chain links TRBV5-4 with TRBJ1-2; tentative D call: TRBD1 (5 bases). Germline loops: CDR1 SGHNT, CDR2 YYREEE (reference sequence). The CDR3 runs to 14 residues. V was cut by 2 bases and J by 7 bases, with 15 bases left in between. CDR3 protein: CASSFGGGGRGYTF. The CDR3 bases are TGTGCCAGCAGCTTCGGGGGGGGAGGACGTGGCTACACCTTC. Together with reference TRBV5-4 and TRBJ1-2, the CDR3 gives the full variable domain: ETGVTQSPTHLIKTRGQQVTLRCSSQSGHNTVSWYQQALGQGPQFIFQYYREEENGRGNFPPRFSGLQFPNYSSELNVNALELDDSALYLCASSFGGGGRGYTFGSGTRLTVV.